The 28 T cell receptor beta chains below were found in one sample sequenced in a study of cytomegalovirus exposure and HLA in healthy donors. Using immunoSEQ multiplex PCR, the repertoire was profiled, and TCRdb retains in-frame clones only, with some absent. Of 80,000 or so clones in the sample, 90% to 95% were seen once. Sequencing was performed on PBMCs. These receptors all stem from a woman aged 18-35 years in good health and CMV-seronegative.

V gene TRBV10-3 combines with J gene TRBJ2-3; 14 bases align to TRBD2. Germline V gene data show CDR1 as ENHRY and CDR2 as SYGVKD. The CDR3 is made up of 18 amino acids. The trim removed 3 bases at V and 1 base at J, leaving 6 bases unmatched. The CDR3 loop reads CAISDPGLAGDGTDTQYF. The DNA of the CDR3 is TGTGCCATCAGTGACCCGGGACTAGCGGGAGACGGCACAGATACGCAGTATTTT.

This clone was observed once. The gene calls are TRBV28 and TRBJ2-7; 7 bases map to TRBD2. V lost 5 bases and J lost 4; bases outside the gene matches: 8. The CDR3 consists of 14 residues. Germline CDR1 is MDHEN and CDR2 is SYDVKM. CDR3 sequence (DNA): TGTGCCAGCAGTAAGAGCGGGACCCTTTACGAGCAGTACTTC. It encodes CASSKSGTLYEQYF.

The chain carries TRBV5-1 and TRBJ2-7; 7 nucleotides agree with TRBD2. The J segment lost 3 bases and the V segment lost 0 bases, leaving 3 bases of the junction unmatched. This CDR3 region has 14 residues. Germline V gene sequence: CDR1 SGHRS, CDR2 YFSETQ. CDR3 protein: CASSLGGSIYEQYF. Here the CDR3 DNA reads TGCGCCAGCAGCTTGGGCGGGAGTATCTACGAGCAGTACTTC. Full variable domain (missing parts from reference TRBV5-1 and TRBJ2-7): KAGVTQTPRYLIKTRGQQVTLSCSPISGHRSVSWYQQTPGQGLQFLFEYFSETQRNKGNFPGRFSGRQFSNSRSEMNVSTLELGDSALYLCASSLGGSIYEQYFGPGTRLTVT.

This chain connects TRBV29-1 to TRBJ2-3; 8 bases map to TRBD1. This CDR3 spans 13 amino acids. In germline, CDR1 is SQVTM, CDR2 ANQGSEA. V trimming: 2 bases; J trimming: 6 bases; junction bases outside the gene matches: 4. CDR3 nucleotide sequence: TGCAGCGTTGAAAACAGGGGGGCCGATACGCAGTATTTT. Translating it yields CSVENRGADTQYF.

This chain joins TRBV28 and TRBJ1-1; TRBD1 is a possible D gene (6 bases). The CDR3 is 14 amino acids. Germline V CDR1 and CDR2: MDHEN, SYDVKM. With 7 bases removed from V and 0 bases from J, the gap between germline ends came to 12 bases. The CDR3 here is CASTGGQLNTEAFF. CDR3 in DNA: TGTGCCAGCACCGGAGGACAGCTGAACACTGAAGCTTTCTTT.

The rearrangement uses TRBV9 and TRBJ2-7; TRBD2 might be the D (5 bases). The CDR3 loop spans 15 amino acids. V lost 3 bases, J lost 5 bases, and 18 bases lay in between. Germline V gene data show CDR1 as SGDLS and CDR2 as YYNGEE. The CDR3 DNA follows: TGTGCCAGCAGCGGGGCCGGGAATAGCAACCACGAGCAGTACTTC. Its translation is CASSGAGNSNHEQYF.

The chain employs TRBV4-1 and TRBJ2-7; 8 bases are shared with TRBD1. The CDR3 sequence is 15 residues long. From germline, CDR1 is MGHRA and CDR2 YSYEKL. V trimming: 4 bases; J trimming: 0 bases; junction bases outside the gene matches: 5. The CDR3 nucleotides are TGCGCCAGCAGCCCAGGGGGCCTTAGCTCCTACGAGCAGTACTTC. It yields the protein CASSPGGLSSYEQYF.

The genes are TRBV4-3 and TRBJ2-3, with 12 bases that match TRBD2. CDR1 LGHNA and CDR2 YSLEER come from the germline V gene. This CDR3 has 17 amino acids. V gave up 1 base and J gave up 7 bases; unmatched junction bases: 9. The CDR3 protein is CASSQAATSGSAYTQYF. CDR3 coding DNA: TGCGCCAGCAGCCAAGCCGCGACTAGCGGGAGCGCATATACGCAGTATTTT.

The genes are TRBV6-1 and TRBJ2-4; D is undetermined. The germline V gene encodes CDR1 MNHNS and CDR2 SASEGT. Trimming left V 3 bases short and J 6 bases short, with 9 bases between. There are 13 residues in the CDR3. Here the CDR3 DNA reads TGTGCCAGCAGTGAGGCCCCCTTAAACATTCAGTACTTC. Amino acids: CASSEAPLNIQYF.

This clone was detected only a few times. The chain couples TRBV6-5 to TRBJ1-2; 7 nucleotides line up with TRBD1. Germline CDR1 MNHEY, CDR2 SVGAGI. The CDR3 is 12 amino acids. V shed 6 bases and J 7 bases; nucleotides not matched to a gene: 5. CDR3: CASRPQGSGYTF. CDR3 DNA: TGTGCCAGCAGGCCACAGGGGAGTGGCTACACCTTC.

The CDR3 here is CASSAGAPVEAFF. In DNA, the CDR3 is TGTGCCAGCTCAGCAGGGGCCCCGGTTGAAGCTTTCTTT. This chain connects TRBV18 to TRBJ1-1, with D possibly TRBD1 on 6 matching bases. This CDR3 has 13 amino acids. The V end was cut by 5 bases, the J end by 7 bases, with 14 bases between. CDR1 is KGHSH, CDR2 LQKENI, per germline.

The rearrangement joins TRBV28 to TRBJ2-5; TRBD2 matches 7 bases. J was trimmed by 4 bases and V by 8 bases; bases with no gene match: 16. CDR3 length equals 16 residues. Looked up from germline, CDR1 is MDHEN and CDR2 is SYDVKM. The CDR3 nucleotides are TGTGCCAGCGGGGGGAGGGGAAATGCGGTGGGAGAGACCCAGTACTTC. Translation gives CASGGRGNAVGETQYF.

The chain recombines TRBV5-4 with TRBJ1-5, with D maybe TRBD1 (6 bases). The CDR3 is 18 amino acids. The V gene lost 3 bases and the J gene lost 2 bases, with 21 bases spanning the gap. CDR1 is SGHNT and CDR2 is YYREEE in the germline V gene (reference sequence). CDR3 amino acids: CASSSGPGHTEGNQPQHF. In DNA, the CDR3 is TGTGCCAGCAGCTCGGGTCCGGGACATACGGAAGGCAATCAGCCCCAGCATTTT.

The CDR3 DNA sequence: TGTGCCAGCAGTTTTCTCGCGGCAGTTGCTGAGCAGTTCTTC. It codes for CASSFLAAVAEQFF. The chain uses TRBV27 and TRBJ2-1; D not resolved. Per the germline V gene, CDR1 is MNHEY and CDR2 is SMNVEV (reference sequence). The CDR3 has 14 amino acids. Deletions cut 3 bases from V and 9 bases from J, with 15 bases between.

The rearrangement joins TRBV27 to TRBJ2-5, with 9 bases lining up with TRBD1. CDR3 size: 15 residues. Germline V lookup: CDR1 MNHEY, CDR2 SMNVEV (reference sequence). Trimming cost V 5 bases and J 8 bases; bases outside gene matches: 12. This CDR3 is CASSLYTGGGPTQYF. The CDR3 DNA follows: TGTGCCAGCAGTCTCTATACAGGGGGCGGGCCCACCCAGTACTTC.

The V call is TRBV10-3, the J call TRBJ2-5; 8 bases are a match to TRBD1. After removal of 4 bases from V and 4 bases from J, the junction contained 2 bases not matched to a gene. CDR1 is ENHRY and CDR2 is SYGVKD in the germline V gene. CDR3 size: 13 residues. The CDR3 nucleotides are TGTGCCATCAGTGGGACAGGGAGAGAGACCCAGTACTTC. It codes for CAISGTGRETQYF.

CDR3 bases: TGTGCCAGTAGTATGCGCAGCGGGAGTTCTGTTAAGAGCTCCTACAATGAGCAGTTCTTC. This codes for CASSMRSGSSVKSSYNEQFF. The genes are TRBV19 and TRBJ2-1; 8 nucleotides line up with TRBD2. Trimming took 3 bases from V and 0 from J; bases not matched to a gene: 16. The germline CDR1 and CDR2 sequences are LNHDA and SQIVND (reference sequence). This CDR3 is built from 20 residues.

The chain links TRBV11-3 to TRBJ2-2, with 7 bases that match TRBD1. After removal of 1 base from V and 1 base from J, the junction contained 6 bases not matched to a gene. The germline V gene encodes CDR1 SGHNT and CDR2 YENEEA. The CDR3 runs to 17 residues. The CDR3 protein is CASSLAWDSLNTGELFF. CDR3 sequence (DNA): TGTGCCAGCAGCTTAGCTTGGGACAGTTTGAACACCGGGGAGCTGTTTTTT.

The chain recombines TRBV6-5 with TRBJ2-5; possibly TRBD2 for D (6 bases). The CDR3 has 12 amino acids. Germline loops: CDR1 MNHEY, CDR2 SVGAGI. Trimming left V 6 bases short and J 2 bases short, with 7 bases between. The CDR3 nucleotides read TGTGCCAGCAGAGGACTACAAGAGACCCAGTACTTC. Encoded protein: CASRGLQETQYF.

The rearrangement joins TRBV7-6 to TRBJ2-7; 9 nucleotides line up with TRBD1. The CDR3 has 16 amino acids. Germline-derived CDR1 and CDR2 are SGHVS and FNYEAQ. Trimming at V came to 1 base and at J to 4 bases, leaving 8 bases not matched to a gene. The CDR3 here is CASSLVVGQGWYEQYF. In nucleotides, the CDR3 is TGTGCCAGCAGCTTAGTGGTCGGACAGGGGTGGTACGAGCAGTACTTC.

The V gene is TRBV7-9, the J gene TRBJ2-7; tentatively, D is TRBD1 (5 bases). The CDR3 totals 14 residues. CDR1 and CDR2 (germline): SEHNR, FQNEAQ (reference sequence). V was shortened by 5 bases and J by 2 bases, with 13 bases between the two germline ends. The CDR3 DNA reads TGTGCCAGCAGCCAAGGGGCCCAGCCCTACGAGCAGTACTTC. Its translation: CASSQGAQPYEQYF.

The gene calls are TRBV2 and TRBJ1-1; the match to TRBD1 covers 12 bases. Germline V CDR1 and CDR2: SNHLY, FYNNEI. V lost 5 bases, J lost 0 bases, and 4 bases stayed unmatched. This CDR3 is built from 16 residues. The CDR3 loop is CASSWDRGLMNTEAFF. In DNA, the CDR3 is TGTGCCAGCAGTTGGGACAGGGGGCTCATGAACACTGAAGCTTTCTTT.

This clone was counted a single time. This chain uses TRBV25-1 with TRBJ1-2; 9 bases are a match to TRBD1. V dropped 1 base and J dropped 5; count of bases not matched to a gene: 2. This CDR3 comprises 14 residues. CDR1 is MGHDK and CDR2 is SYGVNS in the germline V gene. CDR3 sequence: CASSESTGGYGYTF. CDR3 sequence (DNA): TGTGCCAGCAGTGAATCGACAGGGGGATATGGCTACACCTTC.

V usage is TRBV18 and J usage is TRBJ1-3, with TRBD1 matching over 9 bases. The CDR3 is 15 residues long. Germline CDR1 KGHSH, CDR2 LQKENI. With V trimmed by 4 bases and J by 4 bases, 5 bases remained unmatched. The CDR3 sequence: CASSLGTGSGNTIYF. CDR3 coding DNA: TGTGCCAGCTCACTCGGGACAGGGTCAGGAAACACCATATATTTT.

This clone was seen only once. The rearrangement joins TRBV15 to TRBJ2-7; 8 bases are a match to TRBD1. Germline CDR1 and CDR2: LNHNV and YYDKDF (reference sequence). J lost 6 bases, V lost 9 bases, and 10 bases had no gene match. The CDR3 has 13 residues. The CDR3 DNA sequence: TGTGCCACTTGCTCCGACAGGGGCGCCGAGCAGTACTTC. Translating it yields CATCSDRGAEQYF.

The chain joins TRBV10-3 to TRBJ2-2, with 7 bases that match TRBD1. The J segment lost 6 bases and the V segment lost 6 bases, leaving 4 bases of the junction unmatched. The CDR3 extends over 13 amino acids. Germline V gene sequence: CDR1 ENHRY, CDR2 SYGVKD. CDR3 in amino acids: CAISSGTAGELFF. The CDR3 DNA reads as TGTGCCATCAGCTCGGGGACAGCCGGGGAGCTGTTTTTT.

The chain links TRBV15 to TRBJ2-7, with 10 bases matching TRBD1. V lost 1 base and J lost 0; bases outside the gene matches: 15. In germline, CDR1 is LNHNV, CDR2 YYDKDF (reference sequence). This CDR3 has 20 residues. The CDR3 region has the DNA TGTGCCACCAGCAGAGTGTGTTACGACAGGGGGCCGATTAACTCCTACGAGCAGTACTTC. Protein: CATSRVCYDRGPINSYEQYF.

The chain couples TRBV7-9 to TRBJ1-1, with unresolved D. V lost 5 bases and J 8 bases, leaving 30 bases between the germline ends. This CDR3 spans 18 amino acids. Germline lookup yields CDR1 SEHNR and CDR2 FQNEAQ (reference sequence). The CDR3 sequence is CASSPWEAGRVTRDEAFF. In DNA, the CDR3 is TGTGCCAGCAGCCCTTGGGAGGCAGGACGGGTAACTAGAGACGAAGCTTTCTTT.